Each of the 18 T cell receptor beta chains below was sequenced from the same sample in a study of T cell responses to AZD1222 COVID-19 vaccine. Repertoires were generated with immunoSEQ multiplex PCR, while TCRdb's copy carries only in-frame clones and drops some. Of some 130,000 clones in the sample, approximately 91% were seen once. Material: peripheral blood, obtained on day 0 of AZD1222 vaccination. The source is an adult in good health.

The chain recombines TRBV19 with TRBJ2-7; 11 bases match TRBD1. This CDR3 has 15 residues. V gave up 4 bases and J gave up 0 bases; unmatched junction bases: 2. Germline V gene sequence: CDR1 LNHDA, CDR2 SQIVND (reference sequence). The CDR3 sequence: CASSRDRGSSYEQYF. For the CDR3, the DNA is TGTGCCAGTAGTAGGGACAGGGGGAGCTCCTACGAGCAGTACTTC.

V is TRBV10-1 and J is TRBJ2-5; tentatively, D is TRBD1 (6 bases). Trimming cost V 6 bases and J 1 base, with 12 bases left between them. Germline V gene data show CDR1 as WNHNN and CDR2 as SYGVQD (reference sequence). This CDR3 has 14 residues. CDR3 in DNA: TGCGCCAGCAGCGCCCGGGACACCCAAGAGACCCAGTACTTC. Its protein is CASSARDTQETQYF.

In nucleotides, the CDR3 is TGCAGCGTTGCGCGGGGGACTAGCACAGATACGCAGTATTTT. Translating gives CSVARGTSTDTQYF. V and J are TRBV29-1 and TRBJ2-3; TRBD2 aligns across 7 bases. The germline V gene encodes CDR1 SQVTM and CDR2 ANQGSEA. This CDR3 comprises 14 residues. The trim removed 4 bases at V and 0 bases at J, leaving 4 bases unmatched.

This sequence joins TRBV7-9 and TRBJ2-3; tentative D call: TRBD1 (6 bases). The germline V gene encodes CDR1 SEHNR and CDR2 FQNEAQ (reference sequence). V was trimmed by 3 bases and J by 6 bases, leaving 22 bases between them. This CDR3 has 17 amino acids. CDR3 in DNA: TGTGCCAGCAGCTTGGGCTTGGACAGACGTAGTTCGGATACGCAGTATTTT. Translation gives CASSLGLDRRSSDTQYF.

The chain uses TRBV9 and TRBJ1-2; no clear D. V dropped 7 bases and J dropped 2 bases, with 9 bases sitting between them. Germline V gene sequence: CDR1 SGDLS, CDR2 YYNGEE. This CDR3 has 12 amino acids. Here the CDR3 reads CASSSSNYGYTF. The CDR3 DNA reads as TGTGCCAGCTCCTCCTCGAACTATGGCTACACCTTC.

This clone showed up just once. The chain is built from TRBV19 and TRBJ1-5; D is ambiguous. The CDR3 has 14 residues. Germline values: CDR1 LNHDA, CDR2 SQIVND (reference sequence). Trimming took off 4 bases at V and 9 bases at J, with 16 bases between the two ends. CDR3 DNA sequence: TGTGCCAGTAGTACCCAGGAGGAGTATGCGCCCCAGCATTTT. This translates into CASSTQEEYAPQHF.

The V and J genes are TRBV7-2 and TRBJ1-2; D remains ambiguous. The CDR3 has 14 residues. The V and J ends lost 4 bases and 4 bases respectively, with 13 bases between them. CDR1 SGHTA and CDR2 FQGNSA come from the germline V gene. DNA of the CDR3: TGTGCCAGCAGCTCTTATATTGACGGCTATGGCTACACCTTC. This sequence encodes CASSSYIDGYGYTF.

The chain uses TRBV5-1 and TRBJ2-2; D perhaps matches TRBD1 (5 bases). The V and J ends lost 1 base and 7 bases respectively, with 17 bases between them. The CDR3 has 16 amino acids. Germline V gives CDR1 SGHRS, CDR2 YFSETQ. As DNA, the CDR3 is TGCGCCAGCAGCTTGAGAGGTCAGGGCCGGTTCGGGGAGCTGTTTTTT. Translating it yields CASSLRGQGRFGELFF.

The V gene is TRBV30, the J gene TRBJ1-2; D unclear. The CDR3 contains 13 residues. Germline V CDR1 and CDR2: GTSNPN, SVGIG (reference sequence). The V end lost 4 bases, the J end lost 3 bases, and 12 bases lay between the germline ends. The CDR3, as DNA: TGTGCCTGGACCCGCCGGGCGGACTATGGCTACACCTTC. It encodes CAWTRRADYGYTF.

The chain joins TRBV12-3 or TRBV12-4 to TRBJ1-2; D gene unclear. This CDR3 has 13 residues. Trimming removed 2 bases at V and 0 bases at J, with 4 bases between. The CDR3 nucleotides read TGTGCCAGCAGTTTACCTCCTAACTATGGCTACACCTTC. It translates to CASSLPPNYGYTF.

CDR3 bases: TGTGCCAGCAGTCCCGGGGGGAGTAAGTTTTTCTTC. Its protein is CASSPGGSKFFF. V is TRBV7-3 and J is TRBJ2-1; 7 bases are shared with TRBD2. From germline, CDR1 is SGHTA and CDR2 FQGTGA. Trimming removed 6 bases from V and 16 bases from J; junction bases left unmatched: 12. This CDR3 has 12 residues.

The chain links TRBV4-1 to TRBJ2-2; D might be TRBD2 (6 bases). Trimming removed 1 base from V and 4 bases from J, with 16 bases in between. This CDR3 spans 17 amino acids. Per the germline V gene, CDR1 is MGHRA and CDR2 is YSYEKL. The CDR3 is CASSQVRRDWSTGELFF. CDR3 DNA sequence: TGCGCCAGCAGCCAAGTTAGGAGGGATTGGAGCACCGGGGAGCTGTTTTTT.

This clone was detected only once. This chain connects TRBV4-2 to TRBJ2-3, with TRBD2 matching over 9 bases. Germline CDR1 is LGHNA and CDR2 is YNFKEQ. Losses at the gene ends were 0 bases for V and 5 bases for J; bases not matched to a gene: 15. This CDR3 comprises 19 residues. Here the CDR3 DNA reads TGTGCCAGCAGCCAAGATCCCAGGTCGCGGGGGGGCCGGAGAGATACGCAGTATTTT. It codes for CASSQDPRSRGGRRDTQYF.

V usage is TRBV7-9 and J usage is TRBJ1-3; 8 bases align to TRBD1. Germline V lookup: CDR1 SEHNR, CDR2 FQNEAQ (reference sequence). The CDR3 covers 15 residues. Trimming at V came to 5 bases and at J to 3 bases, leaving 6 bases not matched to a gene. The CDR3, as DNA: TGTGCCAGCAGCAGAGACAGGGGTTTTGGAAACACCATATATTTT. It specifies CASSRDRGFGNTIYF.

Notes on this clone: This sample includes further DNA sequences coding for the same CDR3. This chain uses TRBV27 with TRBJ1-1; no clear D. The CDR3 runs to 14 residues. The V and J ends lost 2 bases and 0 bases respectively, with 7 bases between them. Germline loops: CDR1 MNHEY, CDR2 SMNVEV (reference sequence). As DNA, the CDR3 is TGTGCCAGCAGTTTAAGGCGAGTGAACACTGAAGCTTTCTTT. Protein product: CASSLRRVNTEAFF.

CDR3 amino acids: CASLQGGTEAFF. The CDR3 nucleotides are TGTGCCAGCTTACAAGGGGGCACTGAAGCTTTCTTT. The V gene is TRBV12-3 or TRBV12-4, the J gene TRBJ1-1; TRBD1 might be the D (6 bases). There are 12 residues in the CDR3. Trimming stripped 8 bases from V and 4 bases from J, with 11 bases between.

The J gene is TRBJ2-7, the V gene TRBV4-1; TRBD1 matches at 7 bases. This CDR3 contains 15 residues. In germline, CDR1 is MGHRA, CDR2 YSYEKL. The V segment lost 0 bases and the J segment 2 bases; nucleotides outside the gene matches: 4. The CDR3 loop reads CASSQDTGVAYEQYF. The CDR3, as DNA: TGCGCCAGCAGCCAAGACACAGGGGTCGCCTACGAGCAGTACTTC.

This chain connects TRBV4-1 to TRBJ2-7; D is unresolved. The V end was cut by 1 base, the J end by 7 bases, with 17 bases between. Germline V gene data show CDR1 as MGHRA and CDR2 as YSYEKL. The CDR3 runs 15 residues. CDR3 in DNA: TGCGCCAGCAGCCAAGTCCCCACGGATATCGGTGAGCAGTACTTC. It encodes CASSQVPTDIGEQYF.